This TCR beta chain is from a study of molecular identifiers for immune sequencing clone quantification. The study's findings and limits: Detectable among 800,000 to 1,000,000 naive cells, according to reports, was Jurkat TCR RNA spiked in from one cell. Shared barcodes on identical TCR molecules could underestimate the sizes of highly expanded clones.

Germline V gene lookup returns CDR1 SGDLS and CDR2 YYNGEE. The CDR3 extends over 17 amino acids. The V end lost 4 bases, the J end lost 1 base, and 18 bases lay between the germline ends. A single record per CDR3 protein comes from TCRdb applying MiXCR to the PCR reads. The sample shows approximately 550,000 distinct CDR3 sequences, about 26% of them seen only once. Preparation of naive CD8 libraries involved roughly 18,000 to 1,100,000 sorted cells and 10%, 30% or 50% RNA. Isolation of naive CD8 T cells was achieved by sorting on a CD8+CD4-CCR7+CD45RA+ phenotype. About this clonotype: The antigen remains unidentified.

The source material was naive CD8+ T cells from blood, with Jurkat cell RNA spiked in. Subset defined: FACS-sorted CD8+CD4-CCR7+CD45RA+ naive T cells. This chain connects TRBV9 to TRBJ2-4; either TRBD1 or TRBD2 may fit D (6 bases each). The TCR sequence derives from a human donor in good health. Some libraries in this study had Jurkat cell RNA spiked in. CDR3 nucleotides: TGTGCCAGCAGCTCACAGGGAGGAGTTGGGGCCAAAAACATTCAGTACTTC. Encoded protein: CASSSQGGVGAKNIQYF.